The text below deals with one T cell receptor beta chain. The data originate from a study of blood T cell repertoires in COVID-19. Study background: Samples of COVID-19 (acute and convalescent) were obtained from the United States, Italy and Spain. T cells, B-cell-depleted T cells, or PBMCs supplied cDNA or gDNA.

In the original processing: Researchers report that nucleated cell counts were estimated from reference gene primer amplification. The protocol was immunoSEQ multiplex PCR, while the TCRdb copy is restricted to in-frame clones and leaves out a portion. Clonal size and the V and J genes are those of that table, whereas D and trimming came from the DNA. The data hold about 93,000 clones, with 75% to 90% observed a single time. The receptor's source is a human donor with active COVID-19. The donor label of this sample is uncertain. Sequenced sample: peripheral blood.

In nucleotides, the CDR3 is TGTGCCATCAGTGAGTCCATTCGGACAGGTGGATTGACTAGCACAGATACGCAGTATTTT. It is translated as CAISESIRTGGLTSTDTQYF. The rearrangement uses TRBV10-3 and TRBJ2-3; 7 bases align to TRBD1. Germline trimming cut 0 bases from V and 0 bases from J; bases unmatched to any gene: 15. The CDR3 contains 20 residues. The germline gives CDR1 ENHRY, CDR2 SYGVKD.